This TCR beta chain comes out of a study of shared clonotypes between healthy human individuals (dated by TCRdb to the early 2020s). Broadly, across the study: Three men and two women, aged 18 to 49 years, made up the cohort. For each donor, CD4 naive and CD4 memory were each run on three plates, CD8 naive on two plates, and CD8 memory on one plate. To estimate repertoire size and how much clonotypes are shared between individuals, the study performed deep sequencing of blood TCR repertoires from 4 to 6 healthy adults. Libraries were prepared and TCR repertoires were sequenced by different laboratories using diverse techniques, in order to increase sequencing depth and limit assay-specific biases. Leukapheresis yielded between about 0.85 and 9 billion PBMCs per donor. Summary of the overall study and its limitations: Pairwise subsampling indicated that sequencing depth was expected to affect the degree of clonotype sharing among donors. Compared with non-shared clonotypes, clonotypes shared by all four sorted-subset donors had higher generation probabilities. Sharing across several donors was observed for approximately 4.6% of naive CD4, around 3.5% of naive CD8, over 2% of memory CD4, and roughly 0.4% of memory CD8 clonotypes. Incomplete sequencing was indicated by rarefaction of sorted-subset datasets, despite the large sequencing depth. Sampling was limited to blood, and TCR repertoires in tissue likely differ from TCR repertoires in blood. Naive subsets generally had larger estimated clonotype richness than memory subsets did. Because the study included only a small number of donors, the genetic and exposure-history diversity represented was limited.

Using the deep immunoSEQ assay, multiplex PCR amplified TCR CDR3 regions from genomic DNA. Extracted genomic DNA from each cell subset was spread evenly across all wells of several immunoSEQ 96-well plates, with each plate serving as a replicate. For sorted subsets, each replicate PCR was loaded with 200 ng genomic DNA, equivalent to 30,000 or so T cell genomes. Purified libraries were quantified with a Qubit 3.0 fluorometer, sized on a Bioanalyzer 2100, and re-quantified with the KAPA Library Quantification kit. Every immunoSEQ 96-well plate was sequenced on a separate single-read 150-cycle Illumina NextSeq 550 flow cell. The original pipeline was this. Because the immunoSEQ output included only junctional sequences and no quality scores, the filtering could not be the same as the filtering used for full-length reads. Sequences were annotated with PyIR, a Python wrapper for IgBLAST v1.9, and V/J genes and CDR3 were assigned using IMGT germline references. Reads with weak V/J assignments (E-value above 1e-6), missing CDR3, stop codons, out-of-frame junctions, or ambiguous translated residues were removed. V3J clonotypes were defined by identical inferred V gene, J gene, and CDR3 amino acid sequence. Percentage overlap between repertoires was computed as shared unique clonotypes divided by the size of the smaller repertoire. Three approaches were used to assess repertoire richness: RTK rarefaction, the Chao1 estimator, and Recon v2.1 estimates of unobserved clonotypes. OLGA was used to compute generation probabilities for all TCRbeta clonotypes that the gDNA method yielded from a handful of donors. TCRdb limited this immuneACCESS table to in-frame rearrangements with V and J called. A share of clones is missing; checked studies link under half to unresolved V genes, and the rest is unexplained. From that table come the V and J calls and clone size; the DNA was used to work out D and trimming. The sample records some 1 million clones, approximately 70% of which are singletons. The ten largest clonotypes hold about 1.5% of the sample.

Points on this clone: Its antigen is still unknown. Per-nucleotide qualities are absent, and no much larger clonotype sits a single base away.

V and J are truncated by 3 bases and 0 bases respectively, leaving an intervening sequence of 12 bases. The germline V gene (reference sequence) gives CDR1 as PRHDT and CDR2 as FYEKMQ. From cysteine to phenylalanine, the CDR3 is 16 amino acids long. Of all the DNA, just the CDR3 is kept, 48 bases in frame from base 1. The donors were healthy, HIV-negative adults with no recently reported acute infections or vaccinations. Every donor was a Caucasian adult residing in Nashville, Tennessee, USA. CD4+ T cells were enriched through magnetic negative selection, after which naive cells were positively selected on CD45RA and the remaining negative fraction served as the memory subset. Blood was obtained by leukapheresis, after which PBMCs were separated by Ficoll-Histopaque density gradient centrifugation and cryopreserved in liquid nitrogen vapor phase. Analytical flow cytometry was used to check the purity and quantity of every magnetically sorted T cell population. Genomic DNA was isolated from every sorted fraction and measured by UV absorbance on a Nanodrop 2000c.

This sequence originates from a man younger than 35 in good health. Material: memory CD4+ T cells sorted from blood. In light of the paper, this sample's cell subset or site label describes: CD45RA-negative fraction. The chain is assembled from TRBV13 and TRBJ1-5; tentative D gene TRBD1, with 5 bases matching. For the CDR3, the sequence is CASSLGGDGSNQPQHF. The bases read TGTGCCAGCAGCTTGGGGGGTGACGGTAGCAATCAGCCCCAGCATTTT.